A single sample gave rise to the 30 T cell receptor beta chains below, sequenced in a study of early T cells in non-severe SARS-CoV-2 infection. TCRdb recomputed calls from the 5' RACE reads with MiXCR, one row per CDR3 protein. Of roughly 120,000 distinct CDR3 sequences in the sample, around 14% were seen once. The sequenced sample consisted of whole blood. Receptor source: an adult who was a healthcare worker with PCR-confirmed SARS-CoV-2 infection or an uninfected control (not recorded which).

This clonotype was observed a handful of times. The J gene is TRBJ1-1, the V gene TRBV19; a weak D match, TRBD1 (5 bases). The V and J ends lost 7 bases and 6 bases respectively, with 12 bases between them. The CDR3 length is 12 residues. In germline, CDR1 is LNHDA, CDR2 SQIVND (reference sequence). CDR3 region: CASKQGFAEAFF. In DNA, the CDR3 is TGTGCCAGTAAGCAGGGATTCGCTGAAGCTTTCTTT.

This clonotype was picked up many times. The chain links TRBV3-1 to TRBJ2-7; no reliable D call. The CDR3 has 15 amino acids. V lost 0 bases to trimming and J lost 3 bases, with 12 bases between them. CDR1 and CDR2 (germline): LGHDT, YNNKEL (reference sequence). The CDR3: CASSQDKAGVYEQYF. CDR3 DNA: TGTGCCAGCAGCCAAGATAAAGCCGGTGTCTACGAGCAGTACTTC.

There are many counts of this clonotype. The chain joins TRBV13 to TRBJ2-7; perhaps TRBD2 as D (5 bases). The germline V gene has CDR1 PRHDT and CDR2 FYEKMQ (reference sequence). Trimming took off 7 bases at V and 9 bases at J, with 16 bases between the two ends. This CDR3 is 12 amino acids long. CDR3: CASNIFGEAQYF. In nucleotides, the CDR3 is TGTGCCAGCAATATATTCGGGGAAGCGCAGTACTTC.

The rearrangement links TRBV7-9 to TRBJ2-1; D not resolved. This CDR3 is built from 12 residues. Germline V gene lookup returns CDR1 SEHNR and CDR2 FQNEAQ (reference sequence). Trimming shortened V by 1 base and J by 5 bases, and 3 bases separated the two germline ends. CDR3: CASSLGDNEQFF. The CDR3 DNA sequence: TGTGCCAGCAGCTTAGGGGACAATGAGCAGTTCTTC. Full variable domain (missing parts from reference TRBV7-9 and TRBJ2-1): DTGVSQNPRHKITKRGQNVTFRCDPISEHNRLYWYRQTLGQGPEFLTYFQNEAQLEKSRLLSDRFSAERPKGSFSTLEIQRTEQGDSAMYLCASSLGDNEQFFGPGTRLTVL.

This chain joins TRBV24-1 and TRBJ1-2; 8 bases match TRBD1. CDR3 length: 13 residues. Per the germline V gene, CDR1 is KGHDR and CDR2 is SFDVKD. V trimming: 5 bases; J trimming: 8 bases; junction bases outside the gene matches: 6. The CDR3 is CATSGQGAEGYTF. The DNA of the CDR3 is TGTGCCACCAGTGGGCAGGGGGCCGAAGGCTACACCTTC.

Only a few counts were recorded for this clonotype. As DNA, the CDR3 is TGCAGTGCTAGACCATTCTCGGGACAGTCTAATGAAAAACTGTTTTTT. This encodes CSARPFSGQSNEKLFF. This chain uses TRBV20-1 with TRBJ1-4, with 7 bases fitting TRBD1. The ends lost 2 bases at V and 3 bases at J; junction bases unmatched: 9. Germline V lookup: CDR1 DFQATT, CDR2 SNEGSKA (reference sequence). CDR3 length: 16 residues.

The CDR3 coding sequence is TGTGCCAGAAGCTTGGCCGGGAGTGAGCAGTTCTTC. Translation: CARSLAGSEQFF. The chain employs TRBV5-3 and TRBJ2-1; maybe TRBD2 (6 bases). TRBV5-3 is filed as an ORF, its function uncertain. V was pared by 0 bases and J by 9 bases, with 7 bases between. This CDR3 has 12 residues.

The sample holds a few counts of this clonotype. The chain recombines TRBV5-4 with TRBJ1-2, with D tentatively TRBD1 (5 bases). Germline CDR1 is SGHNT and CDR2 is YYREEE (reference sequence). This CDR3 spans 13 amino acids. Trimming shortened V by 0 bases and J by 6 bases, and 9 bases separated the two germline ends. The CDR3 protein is CASSLEEGDGYTF. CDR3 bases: TGTGCCAGCAGCTTGGAGGAAGGGGATGGCTACACCTTC.

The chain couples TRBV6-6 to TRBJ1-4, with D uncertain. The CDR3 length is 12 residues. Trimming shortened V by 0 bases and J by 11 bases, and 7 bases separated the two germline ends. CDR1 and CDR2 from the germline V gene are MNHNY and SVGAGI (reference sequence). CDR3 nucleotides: TGTGCCAGCAGTTACTCGGGAACGAAACTGTTTTTT. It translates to CASSYSGTKLFF.

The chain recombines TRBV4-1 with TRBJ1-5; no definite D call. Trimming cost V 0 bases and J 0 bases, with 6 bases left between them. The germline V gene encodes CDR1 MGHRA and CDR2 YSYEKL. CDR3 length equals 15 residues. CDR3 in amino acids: CASSQEMYSNQPQHF. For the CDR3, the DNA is TGCGCCAGCAGCCAAGAGATGTATAGCAATCAGCCCCAGCATTTT.

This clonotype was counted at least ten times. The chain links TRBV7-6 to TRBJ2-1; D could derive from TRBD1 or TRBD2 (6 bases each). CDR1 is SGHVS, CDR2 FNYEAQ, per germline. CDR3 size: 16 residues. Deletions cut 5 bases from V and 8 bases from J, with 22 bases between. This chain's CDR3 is CASSPGGYQGRYEQFF. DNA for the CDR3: TGTGCCAGCAGCCCCGGAGGGTATCAGGGGCGGTATGAGCAGTTCTTC.

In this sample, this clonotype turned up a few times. The CDR3 DNA follows: TGTGCCAGCTCACCACTTGGCAGCACCGGGGAGCTGTTTTTT. This codes for CASSPLGSTGELFF. This sequence joins TRBV18 and TRBJ2-2; D ambiguous. In germline, CDR1 is KGHSH, CDR2 LQKENI. The CDR3 covers 14 residues. V lost 1 base to trimming and J lost 4 bases, with 7 bases between them.

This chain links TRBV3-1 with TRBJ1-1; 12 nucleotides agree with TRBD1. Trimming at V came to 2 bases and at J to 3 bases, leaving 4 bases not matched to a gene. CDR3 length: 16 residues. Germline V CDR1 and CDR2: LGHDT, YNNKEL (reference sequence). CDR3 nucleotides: TGTGCCAGCAGCCAACTGGGACAGGGGGCGGACACTGAAGCTTTCTTT. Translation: CASSQLGQGADTEAFF.

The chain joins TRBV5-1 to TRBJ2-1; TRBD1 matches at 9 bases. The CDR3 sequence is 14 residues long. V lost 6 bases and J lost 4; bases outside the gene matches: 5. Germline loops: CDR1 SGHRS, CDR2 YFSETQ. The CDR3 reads CASNRDRDYNEQFF. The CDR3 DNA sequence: TGCGCCAGCAACCGGGACAGGGATTACAATGAGCAGTTCTTC.

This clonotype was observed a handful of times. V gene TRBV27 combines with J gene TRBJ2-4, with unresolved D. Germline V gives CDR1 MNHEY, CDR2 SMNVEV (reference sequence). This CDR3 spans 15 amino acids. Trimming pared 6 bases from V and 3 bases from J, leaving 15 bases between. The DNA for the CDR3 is TGTGCCAGCAGATCGCTCGGGTCGGGCAAAAACATTCAGTACTTC. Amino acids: CASRSLGSGKNIQYF.

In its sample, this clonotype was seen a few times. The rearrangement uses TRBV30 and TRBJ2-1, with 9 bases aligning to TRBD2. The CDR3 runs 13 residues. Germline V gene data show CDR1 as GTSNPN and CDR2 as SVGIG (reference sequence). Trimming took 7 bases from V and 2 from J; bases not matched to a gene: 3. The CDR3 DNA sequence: TGTGCCTTGAGCGGGGGGACCTACAATGAGCAGTTCTTC. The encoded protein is CALSGGTYNEQFF.

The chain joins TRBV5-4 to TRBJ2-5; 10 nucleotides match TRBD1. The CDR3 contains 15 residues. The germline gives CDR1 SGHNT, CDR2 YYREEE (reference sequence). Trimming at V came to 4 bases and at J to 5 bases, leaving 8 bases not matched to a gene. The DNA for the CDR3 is TGTGCCAGCAGCCCCCGGGACAGGGGAGGGGAGACCCAGTACTTC. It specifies CASSPRDRGGETQYF. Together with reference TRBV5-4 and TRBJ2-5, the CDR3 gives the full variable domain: ETGVTQSPTHLIKTRGQQVTLRCSSQSGHNTVSWYQQALGQGPQFIFQYYREEENGRGNFPPRFSGLQFPNYSSELNVNALELDDSALYLCASSPRDRGGETQYFGPGTRLLVL.

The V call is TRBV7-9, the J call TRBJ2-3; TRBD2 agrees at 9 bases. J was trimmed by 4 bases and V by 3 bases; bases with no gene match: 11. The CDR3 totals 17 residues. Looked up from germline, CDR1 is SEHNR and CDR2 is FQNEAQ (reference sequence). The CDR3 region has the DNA TGTGCCAGCAGCTTTCTCCTTGGCGGGGGGGATGCAGATACGCAGTATTTT. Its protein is CASSFLLGGGDADTQYF.

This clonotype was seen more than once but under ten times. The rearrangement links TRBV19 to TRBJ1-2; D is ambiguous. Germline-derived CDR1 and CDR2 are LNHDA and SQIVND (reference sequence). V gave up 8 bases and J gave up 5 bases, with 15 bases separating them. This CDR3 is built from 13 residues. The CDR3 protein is CASATDRRYGYTF. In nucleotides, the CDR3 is TGTGCCAGTGCTACGGACCGCAGATATGGCTACACCTTC.

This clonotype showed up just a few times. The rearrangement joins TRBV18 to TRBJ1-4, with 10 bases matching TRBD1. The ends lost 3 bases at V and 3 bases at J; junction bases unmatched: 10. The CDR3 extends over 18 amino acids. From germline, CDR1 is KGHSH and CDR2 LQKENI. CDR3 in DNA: TGTGCCAGCTCACCGACAGGGGGCACAGTCGCGTCTAATGAAAAACTGTTTTTT. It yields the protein CASSPTGGTVASNEKLFF.

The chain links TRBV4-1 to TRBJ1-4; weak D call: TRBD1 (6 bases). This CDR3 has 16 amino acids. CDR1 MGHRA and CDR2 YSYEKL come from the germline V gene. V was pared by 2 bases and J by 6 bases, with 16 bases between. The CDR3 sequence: CASSQPRRGGYEKLFF. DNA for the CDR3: TGCGCCAGCAGCCAACCCCGAAGGGGGGGTTATGAAAAACTGTTTTTT.

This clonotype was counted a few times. DNA of the CDR3: TGTGCTAGTGGTTGGGGAGGGCGCAATTCACCCCTCCACTTT. This encodes CASGWGGRNSPLHF. This chain uses TRBV12-5 with TRBJ1-6; D not certain. Looked up from germline, CDR1 is LGHNT and CDR2 is FRNRAP. Trimming took off 4 bases at V and 7 bases at J, with 11 bases between the two ends. The CDR3 is 14 residues long.

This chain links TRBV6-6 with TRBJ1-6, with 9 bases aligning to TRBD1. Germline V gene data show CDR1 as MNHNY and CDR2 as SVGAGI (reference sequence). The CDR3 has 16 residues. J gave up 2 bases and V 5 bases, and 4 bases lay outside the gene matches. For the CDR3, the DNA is TGTGCCAGCAGTCAGCGGACAGGGGCCTATAATTCACCCCTCCACTTT. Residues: CASSQRTGAYNSPLHF.

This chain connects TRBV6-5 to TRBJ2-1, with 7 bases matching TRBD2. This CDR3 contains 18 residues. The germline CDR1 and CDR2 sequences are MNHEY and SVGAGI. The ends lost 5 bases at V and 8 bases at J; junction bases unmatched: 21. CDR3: CASSPGGVGKPKSDEQFF. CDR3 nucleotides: TGTGCCAGCAGTCCTGGGGGGGTAGGAAAACCTAAGAGCGATGAGCAGTTCTTC.

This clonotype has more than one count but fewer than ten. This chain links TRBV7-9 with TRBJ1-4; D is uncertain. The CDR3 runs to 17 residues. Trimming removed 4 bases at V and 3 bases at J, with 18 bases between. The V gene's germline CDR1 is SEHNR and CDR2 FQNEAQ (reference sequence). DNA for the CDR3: TGTGCCAGCAGCTCAAGTCGGATGGACCGCGCTAATGAAAAACTGTTTTTT. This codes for CASSSSRMDRANEKLFF.

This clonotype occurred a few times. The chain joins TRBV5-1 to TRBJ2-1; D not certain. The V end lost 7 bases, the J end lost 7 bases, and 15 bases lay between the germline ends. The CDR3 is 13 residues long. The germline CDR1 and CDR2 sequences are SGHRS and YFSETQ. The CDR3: CASGNWAENEQFF. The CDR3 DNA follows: TGCGCCAGCGGTAACTGGGCCGAAAATGAGCAGTTCTTC.

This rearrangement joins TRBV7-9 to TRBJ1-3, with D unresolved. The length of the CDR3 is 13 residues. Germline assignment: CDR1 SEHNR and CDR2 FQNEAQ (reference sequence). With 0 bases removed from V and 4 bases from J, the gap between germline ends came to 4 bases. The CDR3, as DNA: TGTGCCAGCAGCTTAGCAGCCGGAAACACCATATATTTT. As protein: CASSLAAGNTIYF. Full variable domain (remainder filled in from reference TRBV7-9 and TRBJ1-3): DTGVSQNPRHKITKRGQNVTFRCDPISEHNRLYWYRQTLGQGPEFLTYFQNEAQLEKSRLLSDRFSAERPKGSFSTLEIQRTEQGDSAMYLCASSLAAGNTIYFGEGSWLTVV.

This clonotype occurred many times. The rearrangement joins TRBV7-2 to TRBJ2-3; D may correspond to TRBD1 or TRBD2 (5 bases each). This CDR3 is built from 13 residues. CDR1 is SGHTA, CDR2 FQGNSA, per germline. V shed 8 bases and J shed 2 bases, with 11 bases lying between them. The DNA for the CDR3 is TGTGCCAGCGGGGCGGGTACCACAGATACGCAGTATTTT. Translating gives CASGAGTTDTQYF. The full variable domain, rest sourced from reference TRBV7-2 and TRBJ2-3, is GAGVSQSPSNKVTEKGKDVELRCDPISGHTALYWYRQSLGQGLEFLIYFQGNSAPDKSGLPSDRFSAERTGGSVSTLTIQRTQQEDSAVYLCASGAGTTDTQYFGPGTRLTVL.

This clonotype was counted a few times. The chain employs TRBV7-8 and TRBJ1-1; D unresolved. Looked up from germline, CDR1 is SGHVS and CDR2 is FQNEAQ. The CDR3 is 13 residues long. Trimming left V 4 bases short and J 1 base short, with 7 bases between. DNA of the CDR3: TGTGCCAGCAGCTCTTCTGGGAACACTGAAGCTTTCTTT. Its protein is CASSSSGNTEAFF.

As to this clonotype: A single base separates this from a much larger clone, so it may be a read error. CDR3 coding DNA: TGTGCCAGTAGTACAGGGGACTCGCATGCCTATGGCTACACCTTC. Residues: CASSTGDSHAYGYTF. V usage is TRBV19 and J usage is TRBJ1-2, with D possibly TRBD1 on 6 matching bases. Trimming took 4 bases from V and 4 from J, leaving 16 bases between them. Germline-derived CDR1 and CDR2 are LNHDA and SQIVND (reference sequence). The CDR3 loop spans 15 amino acids. The full variable domain, completed using reference TRBV19 and TRBJ1-2, is DGGITQSPKYLFRKEGQNVTLSCEQNLNHDAMYWYRQDPGQGLRLIYYSQIVNDFQKGDIAEGYSVSREKKESFPLTVTSAQKNPTAFYLCASSTGDSHAYGYTFGSGTRLTVV.